Listed below are T cell receptor beta chains from one sample, sequenced in a study of T cell responses to AZD1222 COVID-19 vaccine. Only in-frame clones appear in the TCRdb table, and some are missing; sequencing was by immunoSEQ multiplex PCR. The sample carries about 83,000 clones, roughly 88% recorded once. The sequencing used peripheral blood, collected on day 0 of MenACWY control vaccination. All receptors derive from an adult in good health. The CDR3 runs from the conserved cysteine through the conserved F or W. A D gene is named only where the DNA matches it firmly. A clone size is listed for some rows: how often the clone was seen (once, few, many), or a class if it is expanded.

J gene,V gene,D gene,clone size,CDR3 protein,CDR3 DNA
TRBJ2-7,TRBV28,NA,once,CASGLTYEQYF,TGTGCCAGCGGCCTGACCTACGAGCAGTACTTC
TRBJ1-4,TRBV25-1,NA,NA,CASSEQTNEKLFF,TGTGCCAGCAGTGAGCAGACTAATGAAAAACTGTTTTTT
TRBJ1-5,TRBV28,NA,NA,CASSSDQPQHF,TGTGCCAGCAGTTCCGATCAGCCCCAGCATTTT
TRBJ2-5,TRBV24-1,TRBD2,NA,CATSESGLAGEETQYF,TGTGCCACCAGTGAATCTGGTCTAGCGGGAGAAGAGACCCAGTACTTC
TRBJ2-4,TRBV27,TRBD2,NA,CASSLREGAHIQYF,TGTGCCAGCAGCTTGCGGGAGGGGGCCCACATTCAGTACTTC
TRBJ1-1,TRBV6-2/TRBV6-3,TRBD1,NA,CASSRQGVQVAGAFF,TGTGCCAGCAGTAGACAGGGAGTTCAGGTCGCGGGAGCTTTCTTT
TRBJ1-6,TRBV9,NA,few,CASSPTLTRTASPLHF,TGTGCCAGCAGCCCCACCTTGACGAGGACAGCATCACCCCTCCACTTT
TRBJ2-1,TRBV28,NA,once,CASSLRWNEQFF,TGTGCCAGCAGTCTCCGGTGGAATGAGCAGTTCTTC
TRBJ2-3,TRBV6-2/TRBV6-3,NA,NA,CASSYSQVETDTQYF,TGTGCCAGCAGTTACTCGCAGGTAGAGACAGATACGCAGTATTTT
TRBJ1-6,TRBV10-3,TRBD1,NA,CAISLGQDNSPLHF,TGTGCCATCAGCTTGGGACAGGACAATTCACCCCTCCACTTT
TRBJ1-2,TRBV6-5,NA,NA,CASSYGNGYTF,TGTGCCAGCAGTTACGGGAATGGCTACACCTTC
TRBJ2-2,TRBV28,NA,NA,CASSLAGGVRTGELFF,TGTGCCAGCAGTTTAGCAGGAGGGGTTAGGACCGGGGAGCTGTTTTTT
TRBJ1-1,TRBV27,NA,few,CASSLAFGSRTEAFF,TGTGCCAGCAGCCTCGCCTTCGGAAGCAGGACTGAAGCTTTCTTT
TRBJ1-1,TRBV9,NA,NA,CASSPLRNRNTEAFF,TGTGCCAGCAGCCCCCTCCGAAATAGGAACACTGAAGCTTTCTTT
TRBJ1-2,TRBV10-3,NA,NA,CAISESPGRGYGYTF,TGTGCCATCAGTGAGTCTCCGGGGAGAGGCTATGGCTACACCTTC
TRBJ2-3,TRBV6-5,NA,few,CASSYRGYSTDTQYF,TGTGCCAGCAGTTACCGTGGCTATAGCACAGATACGCAGTATTTT
TRBJ1-1,TRBV7-6,NA,NA,CASSLGGGEAFF,TGTGCCAGCAGCTTAGGGGGAGGTGAAGCTTTCTTT
TRBJ1-5,TRBV28,NA,NA,CASSSPAGVNQPQHF,TGTGCCAGCAGTTCGCCCGCAGGGGTGAATCAGCCCCAGCATTTT
TRBJ1-2,TRBV12-1,NA,NA,CARVSGTGRKGNYGYTF,TGTGCCAGGGTTTCCGGGACCGGGAGGAAAGGAAACTATGGCTACACCTTC
TRBJ2-7,TRBV5-1,NA,once,CASSSRGGHEQYF,TGCGCCAGCAGCTCCAGGGGGGGCCACGAGCAGTACTTC
TRBJ1-1,TRBV14,TRBD1,NA,CASSPPGTAEAFF,TGTGCCAGCAGCCCACCAGGGACAGCTGAAGCTTTCTTT
TRBJ2-7,TRBV4-3,TRBD2,NA,CASSQRTSGTVYEQYF,TGCGCCAGCAGCCAGCGCACTAGCGGGACCGTCTACGAGCAGTACTTC
TRBJ1-1,TRBV28,NA,NA,CASSPLQGGGTEAFF,TGTGCCAGCAGTCCCCTCCAGGGAGGCGGCACTGAAGCTTTCTTT
TRBJ1-3,TRBV3-1/TRBV3-2,TRBD1,once,CASSRQTGSGNTIYF,TGTGCCAGCAGCCGGCAGACAGGGTCTGGAAACACCATATATTTT
TRBJ2-7,TRBV14,TRBD2,NA,CASSQGTGLAGTWEQYF,TGTGCCAGCAGCCAGGGGACAGGACTAGCGGGGACCTGGGAGCAGTACTTC
TRBJ1-3,TRBV6-5,NA,NA,CASSWAAGNTIYF,TGTGCCAGCAGCTGGGCGGCGGGAAACACCATATATTTT
TRBJ2-3,TRBV6-2/TRBV6-3,TRBD2,NA,CASSSLAGGLTDTQYF,TGTGCCAGCAGTTCACTAGCGGGAGGCCTAACAGATACGCAGTATTTT
TRBJ2-7,TRBV5-1,TRBD2,NA,CASSLTRGSDRRYEQYF,TGCGCCAGCAGCTTGACTCGCGGGAGTGACAGAAGATACGAGCAGTACTTC
TRBJ1-2,TRBV7-2,TRBD1,NA,CASSPPGQGAPGYTF,TGTGCCAGCAGCCCCCCGGGACAGGGGGCGCCTGGCTACACCTTC
TRBJ1-2,TRBV28,NA,NA,CASSLQITNYGYTF,TGTGCCAGCAGTTTACAGATAACTAACTATGGCTACACCTTC
TRBJ2-1,TRBV10-3,NA,NA,CAISEGNRVSDEQFF,TGTGCCATCAGTGAGGGGAACAGGGTATCGGATGAGCAGTTCTTC
TRBJ2-3,TRBV29-1,TRBD2,NA,CSAGLAGGDTQYF,TGCAGCGCGGGACTAGCGGGAGGTGATACGCAGTATTTT
TRBJ1-2,TRBV7-9,NA,NA,CASSSSSFGYTF,TGTGCCAGCAGCTCCTCCTCGTTTGGCTACACCTTC
TRBJ2-2,TRBV7-9,NA,NA,CASSLVGGNTGELFF,TGTGCCAGCAGCTTAGTCGGGGGAAACACCGGGGAGCTGTTTTTT